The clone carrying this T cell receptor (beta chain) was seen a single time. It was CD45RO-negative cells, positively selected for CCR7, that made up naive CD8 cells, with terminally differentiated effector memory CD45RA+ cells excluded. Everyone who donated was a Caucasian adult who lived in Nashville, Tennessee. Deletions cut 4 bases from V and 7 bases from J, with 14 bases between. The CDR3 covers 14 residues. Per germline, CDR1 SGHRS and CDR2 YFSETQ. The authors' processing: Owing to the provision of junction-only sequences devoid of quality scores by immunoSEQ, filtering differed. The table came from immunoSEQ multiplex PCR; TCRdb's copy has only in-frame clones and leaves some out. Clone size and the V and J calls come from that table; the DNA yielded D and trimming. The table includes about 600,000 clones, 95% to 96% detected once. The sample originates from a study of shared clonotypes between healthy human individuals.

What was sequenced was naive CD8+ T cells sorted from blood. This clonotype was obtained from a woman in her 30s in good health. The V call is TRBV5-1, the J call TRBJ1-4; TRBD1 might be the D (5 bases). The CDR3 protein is CASSERGEVEKLFF. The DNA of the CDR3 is TGCGCCAGCAGCGAAAGGGGAGAAGTTGAAAAACTGTTTTTT.